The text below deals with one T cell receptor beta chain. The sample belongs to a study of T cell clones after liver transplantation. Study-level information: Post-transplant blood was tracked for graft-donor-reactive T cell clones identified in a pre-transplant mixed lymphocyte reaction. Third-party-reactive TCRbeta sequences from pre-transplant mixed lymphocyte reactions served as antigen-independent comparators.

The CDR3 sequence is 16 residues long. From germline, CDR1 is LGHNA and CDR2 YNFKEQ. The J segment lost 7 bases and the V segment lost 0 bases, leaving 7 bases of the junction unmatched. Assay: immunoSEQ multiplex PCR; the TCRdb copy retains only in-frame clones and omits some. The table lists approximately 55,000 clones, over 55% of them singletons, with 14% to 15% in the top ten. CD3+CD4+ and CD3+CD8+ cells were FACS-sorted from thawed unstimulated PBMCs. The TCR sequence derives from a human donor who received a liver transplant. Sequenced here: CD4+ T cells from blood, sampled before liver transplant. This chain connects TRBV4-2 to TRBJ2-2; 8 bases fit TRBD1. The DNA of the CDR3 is TGTGCCAGCAGCCAAGAAACCAGGGGGCTGAGCGGGGAGCTGTTTTTT. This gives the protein CASSQETRGLSGELFF.